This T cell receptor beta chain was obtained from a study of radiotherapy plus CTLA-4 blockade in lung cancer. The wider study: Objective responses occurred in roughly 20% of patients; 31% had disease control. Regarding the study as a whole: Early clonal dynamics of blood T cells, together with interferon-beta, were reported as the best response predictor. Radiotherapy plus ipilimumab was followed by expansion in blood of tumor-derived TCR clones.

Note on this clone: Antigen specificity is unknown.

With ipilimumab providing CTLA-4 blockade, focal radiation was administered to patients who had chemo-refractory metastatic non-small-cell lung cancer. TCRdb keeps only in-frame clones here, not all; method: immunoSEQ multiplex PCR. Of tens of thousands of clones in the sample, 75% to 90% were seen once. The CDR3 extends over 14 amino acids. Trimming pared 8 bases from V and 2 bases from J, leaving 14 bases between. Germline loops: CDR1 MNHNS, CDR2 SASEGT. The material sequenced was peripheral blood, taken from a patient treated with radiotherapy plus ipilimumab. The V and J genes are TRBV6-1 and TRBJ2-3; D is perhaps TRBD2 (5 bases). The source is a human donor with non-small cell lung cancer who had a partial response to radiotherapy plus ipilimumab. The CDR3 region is CASSRGRYTDTQYF. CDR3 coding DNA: TGTGCCAGCTCTCGGGGTCGGTACACAGATACGCAGTATTTT.